This T cell receptor beta chain was sequenced during a study of CD8+CD57+ T cells in acquired aplastic anemia (dated by TCRdb to the late 2010s). In terms of the full investigation: Extracted DNA from sorted CD4+ and CD8+ cells averaged approximately 3 ug, ranging from about 0.18 to 27.4 ug. Mean read counts for healthy donor samples were about 10 million for CD4+ cells and about 12 million for CD8+ cells. The investigation overall reported the following: Although some 28 CD8+ CDR3 sequences were shared by patients and controls, these sequences appeared highly expressed in patients and within the immunodominant clones of patients. Patients and healthy controls showed no significant difference in CD8+ Simpson's diversity (P=0.060).

This clonotype turned up a few times. It has no known antigen specificity. No base quality values were provided; no much bigger clone lies one nucleotide off. According to the germline V gene, CDR1 reads SGDLS and CDR2 reads YYNGEE. Relative to germline, V is 4 bases shorter and J is 12 bases shorter, with 14 bases between their ends. The CDR3, cysteine through phenylalanine, is 13 amino acids long. Only CDR3 DNA is held: 39 bases, read in frame from base 1. Genomic DNA served as template for TCR beta VDJ combination and CDR3 sequence profiling. An Illumina HiSeq 2000 was used for TCR repertoire sequencing. The authors' pipeline ran thus. TRBV/TRBJ rearrangement plots, CDR3 size and DJ length profiles, and Simpson's diversity index were used to assess repertoires. Whichever DNA sequence was most abundant in the deep sequencing data was defined as the immunodominant clone. CDR3 amino acid sequences were screened for sharing across subjects and compared with published repertoires and the VDJdb database. Using fastp trimming at Q25 and MiXCR clonotype assembly, TCRdb reanalyzed the public sequencing data and kept in-frame beta chains. A single entry per CDR3 protein holds the most common genes and DNA from its merged rows. TCRdb's processing, not the authors', yielded these V and J calls. Across this sample there are 90,000 to 130,000 distinct CDR3 sequences, with 40% to 60% seen only once. In total, the top ten clones hold 25% to 35% of the sample.

In this study, sorted CD4+ and CD8+ T cells from the blood of healthy subjects and of severe aplastic anemia patients had their TCR repertoires deep-sequenced. Ficoll-Paque density gradient centrifugation was used to isolate peripheral blood mononuclear cells. CD4+ and CD8+ T cells were sorted by FACS or magnetic beads before DNA extraction. The sequence links TRBV9 to TRBJ1-6; the D gene remains uncertain. The source of this sequence is a human donor in good health, serving as a control. The material sequenced was sorted CD4+, CD8+, or CD8+CD57+ T cells (not recorded which) from PBMCs. The DNA sequence is TGTGCCAGCAGCAGTAGCGTAGAGGAACCCCTCCACTTT. It translates to CASSSSVEEPLHF.